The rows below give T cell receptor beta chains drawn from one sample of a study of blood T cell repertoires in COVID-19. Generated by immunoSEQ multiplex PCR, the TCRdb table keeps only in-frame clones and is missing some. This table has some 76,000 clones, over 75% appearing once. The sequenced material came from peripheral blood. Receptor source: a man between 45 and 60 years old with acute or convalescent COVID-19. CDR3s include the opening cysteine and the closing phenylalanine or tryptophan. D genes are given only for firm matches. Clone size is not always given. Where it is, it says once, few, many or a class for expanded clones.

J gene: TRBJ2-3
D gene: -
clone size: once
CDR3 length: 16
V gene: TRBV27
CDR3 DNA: TGTGCCAGCAGGGTGACATGGGGGACTCCAGCAGATACGCAGTATTTT
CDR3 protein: CASRVTWGTPADTQYF

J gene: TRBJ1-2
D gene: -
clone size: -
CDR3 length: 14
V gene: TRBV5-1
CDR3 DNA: TGCGCCAGCAGCCCCGGGGGGGTCCGGGAAGGCTACACCTTC
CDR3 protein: CASSPGGVREGYTF

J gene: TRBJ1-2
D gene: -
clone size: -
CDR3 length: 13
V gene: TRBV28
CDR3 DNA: TGTGCCAGCAGCCCCTCGGGGTATGCTGGCTACACCTTC
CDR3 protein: CASSPSGYAGYTF

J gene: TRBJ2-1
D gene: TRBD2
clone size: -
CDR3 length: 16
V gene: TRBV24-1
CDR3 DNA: TGTGCCACCAGTGATTTGCAGGCTAGCGGATACAATGAGCAGTTCTTC
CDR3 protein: CATSDLQASGYNEQFF

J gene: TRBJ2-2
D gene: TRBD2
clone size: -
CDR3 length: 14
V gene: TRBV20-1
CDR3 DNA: TGCAGTGCTAGTGGCCTAGCGGGGACCGGGGAGCTGTTTTTT
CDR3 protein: CSASGLAGTGELFF

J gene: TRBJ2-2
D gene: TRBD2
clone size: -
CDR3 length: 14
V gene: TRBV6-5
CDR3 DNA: TGTGCCAGCCATATAGCGGGGGACACCGGGGAGCTGTTTTTT
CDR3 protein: CASHIAGDTGELFF

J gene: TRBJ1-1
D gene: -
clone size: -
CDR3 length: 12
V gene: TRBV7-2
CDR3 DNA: TGTGCCAGCAGCACCCTGGGGGGTGAAGCTTTCTTT
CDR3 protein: CASSTLGGEAFF

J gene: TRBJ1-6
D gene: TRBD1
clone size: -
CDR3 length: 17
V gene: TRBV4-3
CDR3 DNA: TGCGCCAGCAGCCCAAAGGTCCCGGGACAGCATAATTCACCCCTCCACTTT
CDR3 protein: CASSPKVPGQHNSPLHF

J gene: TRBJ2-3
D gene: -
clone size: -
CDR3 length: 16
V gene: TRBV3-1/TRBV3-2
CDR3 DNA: TGTGCCAGCAGCCAAGCCAGGGTCCTACGCACAGATACGCAGTATTTT
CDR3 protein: CASSQARVLRTDTQYF

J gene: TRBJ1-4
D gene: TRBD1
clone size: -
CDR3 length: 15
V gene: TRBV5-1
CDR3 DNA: TGCGCCAGCAGCTTGTGGGGACAGGGCAATGAAAAACTGTTTTTT
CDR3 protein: CASSLWGQGNEKLFF

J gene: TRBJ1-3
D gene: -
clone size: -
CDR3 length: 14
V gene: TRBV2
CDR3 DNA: TGTGCCAGCAGTAGTCAGTCCTCTGGAAACACCATATATTTT
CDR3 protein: CASSSQSSGNTIYF

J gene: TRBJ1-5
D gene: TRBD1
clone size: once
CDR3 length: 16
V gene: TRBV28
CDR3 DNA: TGTGCCAGCAGTTCGACGACAGGGTTCCTTCATCAGCCCCAGCATTTT
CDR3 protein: CASSSTTGFLHQPQHF

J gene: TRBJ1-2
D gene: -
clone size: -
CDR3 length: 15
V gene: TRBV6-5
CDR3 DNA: TGTGCCAGCAGTTCACTAGCGAAAGCTAACTATGGCTACACCTTC
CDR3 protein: CASSSLAKANYGYTF

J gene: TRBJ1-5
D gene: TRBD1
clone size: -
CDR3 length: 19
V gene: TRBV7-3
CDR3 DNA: TGTGCCAGCAGCCGGAATGGGACAGCATTCACTATGAGCAATCAGCCCCAGCATTTT
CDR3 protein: CASSRNGTAFTMSNQPQHF

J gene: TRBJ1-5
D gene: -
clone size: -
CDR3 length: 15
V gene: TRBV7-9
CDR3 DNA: TGTGCCAGCAGCCTAGGACAGCTGAACAATCAGCCCCAGCATTTT
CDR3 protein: CASSLGQLNNQPQHF

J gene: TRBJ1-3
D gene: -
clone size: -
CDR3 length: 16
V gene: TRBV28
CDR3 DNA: TGTGCCAGCAGTTGGCCCGGGGGGCACTCTGGAAACACCATATATTTT
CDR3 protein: CASSWPGGHSGNTIYF

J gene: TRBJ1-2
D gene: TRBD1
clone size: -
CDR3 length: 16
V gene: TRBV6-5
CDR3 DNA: TGTGCCAGCAGTTACTCGGGACAGGGTATAAGCTATGGCTACACCTTC
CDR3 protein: CASSYSGQGISYGYTF

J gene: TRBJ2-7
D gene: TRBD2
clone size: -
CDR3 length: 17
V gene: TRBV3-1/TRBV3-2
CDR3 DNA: TGTGCCAGCAGCCAGGATACTAGCGGGGGCCCTCTCTACGAGCAGTACTTC
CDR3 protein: CASSQDTSGGPLYEQYF

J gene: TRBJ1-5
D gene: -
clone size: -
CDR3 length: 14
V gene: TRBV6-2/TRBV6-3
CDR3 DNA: TGTGCCAGCAGTTACTATGGCAGTTATCAGCCCCAGCATTTT
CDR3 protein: CASSYYGSYQPQHF